The T cell receptor (beta chain) described here comes from a study of T cell responses to AZD1222 COVID-19 vaccine. This clone has more than one count but fewer than ten. The table came from immunoSEQ multiplex PCR; TCRdb's copy has only in-frame clones and leaves some out. Of 150,000 to 200,000 clones in the sample, under 95% were seen once. Source: peripheral blood, taken 28 days after the second AZD1222 dose. The receptor's source is an adult who received the AZD1222 COVID-19 vaccine.

This chain's CDR3 is CASSVEPGPYGYTF. The CDR3 DNA follows: TGTGCCAGCAGCGTGGAGCCAGGCCCCTATGGCTACACCTTC. The rearrangement uses TRBV28 and TRBJ1-2; D gene unclear. Trimming took 6 bases from V and 4 from J, leaving 15 bases between them. Germline values: CDR1 MDHEN, CDR2 SYDVKM. CDR3 length equals 14 residues.